This record concerns one TCR beta chain sequence. Its cognate antigen has yet to be identified. No base quality values were provided; no much bigger clone lies one nucleotide off. Other DNA sequences in this sample translate to the same CDR3. At one collaborating source in Seattle, patients were enrolled during active infection and were followed longitudinally through the course of disease. Whole blood was collected in K2EDTA tubes by collaborating institutions according to the institutions' own protocols. For TCRbeta analysis, collaborator samples were shipped as frozen whole blood, as isolated PBMCs, or as DNA extracted from either sample type. TCRbeta CDR3 regions were amplified from genomic DNA using the immunoSEQ Assay, a bias-controlled multiplex PCR. The study's own analysis went as follows. The number of nucleated cells in each sample was estimated from the amplification of reference gene primers within the assay. To quantify the absolute abundance of each unique TCRbeta CDR3 rearrangement, sequence reads were collapsed and filtered. For each sample, productive Simpson clonality was calculated as the square root of Simpson's diversity index across productive rearrangements. TCRdb re-hosts the immuneACCESS table, in-frame sequences only. Its copies lack some clones; in the studies checked, an unresolved V gene accounts for under half of them, and the cause for the rest is not known. V and J calls and clone size follow that table, whereas D and trimming were derived from the DNA. The sample table shows 270,000 or so clones, and roughly 86% are seen once. More than 9.5% of the sample comes from the top ten.

The data were obtained in a study of blood T cell repertoires in COVID-19 (TCRdb year 2020). For the study in its entirety: Samples from collaborators originated in the United States, Italy and Spain and spanned both the acute and convalescent phases of COVID-19. The material from the prospective study consisted of cDNA or gDNA derived from T cells, B-cell-depleted T cells, or PBMCs. Samples came from the ongoing ImmuneRACE study (first 160 participants) plus 1,254 subjects from 6 global collaborators. The sample metadata nearly always contained a de-identified subject ID, COVID-19 status, age in years and sex. A freely available public database, intended as a resource for researchers studying the immune response to SARS-CoV-2, is where the repertoires were released. HLA class I and class II types, where available, came from metadata supplied by the sample provider rather than from assay-based typing. Deeply sampled blood TCRbeta repertoires from subjects exposed to, actively infected with, or recovered from COVID-19 were included in the dataset. Broad study findings and their caveats: The quantity of clinical and demographic metadata differed by source and by participant and was supplied without curation.

Including the terminal cysteine and phenylalanine, the CDR3 comprises 12 residues. The kept DNA is CDR3 alone, 36 bases in frame from the first base. A distance of 4 bases separates the germline ends of V and J, which lose 2 bases and 5 bases respectively. Sequenced material: peripheral blood. The TCR was taken from a woman under 40 with COVID-19, enrolled during active disease. The chain is assembled from TRBV12-3 or TRBV12-4 and TRBJ2-1; no D gene can be assigned with confidence. CDR3 loop: CASSLFNNEQFF. The nucleotide sequence is TGTGCCAGCAGTTTATTCAACAATGAGCAGTTCTTC.